This TCR beta chain derives from a study of spatial heterogeneity in lung cancer. Looking at the study overall: More beta-chain than alpha-chain sequences were consistently detected.

With V trimmed by 6 bases and J by 1 base, 7 bases remained unmatched. Germline V lookup: CDR1 DFQATT, CDR2 SNEGSKA (reference sequence). This CDR3 contains 14 residues. Via MiXCR, TCRdb re-called the 5' RACE reads, giving one row per CDR3 protein. The sample includes more than 6,500 distinct CDR3 sequences, around 13% of them seen just once. In this sample, this clonotype turned up many times. Its target is not known. Within a library made for alpha chains, this beta chain is off target, and its count is uninformative. Sample time point: sample taken at primary tumor resection. From tumor, nontumor lung or frozen PBMC, whole RNA was taken unsorted for sequencing. Findings and limits, study-wide: It was found that expanded intratumoral alpha and beta TCR counts tracked tumor mutation counts. Ubiquitous and regional expanded TCR counts tracked ubiquitous and regional nonsynonymous mutations, respectively.

The V and J genes are TRBV20-1 and TRBJ2-3, with TRBD1 matching 7 bases. This TCR derives from a male donor with early-stage non-small cell lung cancer. This specimen was lung tumor tissue, taken at surgery. DNA for the CDR3: TGCAGTGCCTCAGGAGACAGGGGCACAGATACGCAGTATTTT. It encodes CSASGDRGTDTQYF.